The entry below gives a single TCR beta chain sequence along with its context. This receptor's antigen is unknown. No quality values exist for individual bases; no much larger clone is one base distant. The cohort consisted of approximately 670 healthy bone marrow donors. At the time of sampling, all cohort members were nominally healthy, though unrecorded immune exposures were likely present. The donor tested CMV seronegative, placing the donor among the 300 to 450 seronegative members of the cohort. Every donor gave a peripheral blood sample, and the peripheral blood mononuclear cells from that sample were used for TCR beta sequencing. Genomic DNA extraction from the blood cell samples was performed with the Qiagen DNeasy Blood Extraction Kit. These data belong to a study of cytomegalovirus exposure and HLA in healthy donors (dated 2017 in TCRdb). At the level of the whole study: In an earlier analysis of approximately 500 of the donors, less than 350 Gb of sequence data and 90 million to 120 million unique TCR beta sequences from 180 million or so T cells were reported. An earlier analysis of approximately 500 of the donors applied high-throughput TCR beta sequencing to assess whether each TCR beta V gene segment acted as functional or pseudogenic. Among around 400 genotyped donors of the cohort, an average of approximately 240,000 unique TCR beta nucleotide sequences was sequenced per donor, of which about 19% were non-productive. Both class I and class II loci were covered by HLA typing, at four-digit resolution. Every discovery cohort repertoire had been produced on one sequencing platform. About 5 DR-DQ haplotypes were handled as single units for association and clustering, since linkage in the cohort was strong. In addition to the first cohort of hundreds of subjects, a separate validation cohort of 130 or so different subjects was used. Among the approximately 430 genotyped donors, 81% belonged to the genetic ancestry cluster associated with self-reported Caucasian donors. To study patterns of TCR occurrence, a later analysis re-analyzed previously published TCR beta repertoires from 600 to 750 donors and added high-resolution HLA genotyping. The study aimed to test whether signatures of past pathogen exposure could be identified by cataloging public T cell receptors. The study combined high-throughput TCR immunosequencing, statistical association of individual TCRs with disease status, and machine learning to predict cytomegalovirus infection status. Using immunosequencing, the study profiled T cell repertoires from 500 to 800 subjects and related those repertoires to cytomegalovirus serostatus. The later analysis used no new phenotypic data to find candidate immune exposures, relying instead on TCR beta sequences and their occurrence across donors. Roughly 300 gigabases of sequencing data and approximately 92 million unique TCR sequences made up an early release that covered approximately 650 HLA-typed donors. A later genetic analysis used genome-wide SNP genotypes for about three fifths of the 666 donors, treating that subset as a discovery cohort. Donor age, sex, ethnicity and CMV serostatus were compiled alongside the repertoire data. The number of donors typed differed by locus, with 629-630 for A, B, C, DRB1 and DQB1, 522 for DQA1, 606 for DPA1, and 472 for DPB1. On the study overall, not on this receptor specifically: The cohort was sequenced for TCR beta chains only, and without alpha or paired-chain data the features that could be detected were limited. When HLA alleles, especially DR and DQ, strongly co-occurred, TCR associations were difficult to assign to individual alleles. Cytomegalovirus status was reported to be diagnosed by the classifier with high specificity and sensitivity in both the original and validation cohorts. A further reported finding was that TCR beta sequences accurately predicted the HLA-A and HLA-B alleles for most subjects in the first cohort. A cluster of highly shared sequence variants was judged likely to represent a technical artifact of the sequencing pipeline. Because counts were too low, seventeen rarely observed V segments, including chromosome 9 orphons, were excluded from the earlier analysis of some 590 of the donors. Broadly in line with IMGT annotations, most TCR beta V segments showed up in productive rearrangements about 90% or about 30% of the time in an earlier analysis of approximately 600 of the donors. Roughly uniform sequencing depth across donors was assumed in presence/absence analyses, although this assumption may not hold. Because HLA typing was missing for some donors at each locus, association tests included only the typed subset. A later analysis reported that several top co-occurrence clusters appeared linked to parvovirus B19, influenza, CMV and Epstein-Barr virus. Compared with equally common non-associated chains, HLA-associated TCR beta chains in a later analysis were more clonally expanded and had lower generation probabilities. Correlated functional status among segregating V segments might be attributable to linkage disequilibrium, but an unknown experimental factor could not be ruled out. Some IMGT-functional V segments, including TRBV6-2 and TRBV6-3, could not be distinguished by the 87-base-pair reads and were therefore excluded. The authors suggested that the approach could potentially be extended to other disease states and immunological phenotypes. In a later analysis, the rate of TCR association differed among HLA loci, with DRB1 alleles having the most associated TCRs and HLA-C alleles having the fewest. In vitro tests confirmed that three of the cytomegalovirus-associated TCR beta chains recognize cytomegalovirus antigens. The study gave a list of roughly 150 TCR beta chains associated with cytomegalovirus. According to a later genetic analysis, donors in an Asian-associated ancestry cluster had fewer N-insertions in productive TCRs than the approximately 650-donor mean. At a false discovery rate of 0.05, a later analysis linked fewer than 20,000 TCR beta sequences to specific HLA alleles. The only immune exposure information available for the cohort was CMV serostatus. V-gene and J-gene trimming of TCR beta chains was associated with a missense DCLRE1C variant in a later genetic analysis, and the association was replicated in an independent cohort. A later analysis found that most CMV-associated TCR beta chains appeared HLA-restricted, with HLA associations seemingly driven largely by CMV exposure. Most TCR sequences were seen in very few donors, while some public TCRs were found in many individuals.

The CDR3 numbers 17 residues from cysteine through phenylalanine. The DNA shown is the 51-base CDR3, in frame from base 1. Per the germline V gene, MGHRA is the CDR1 and YSYEKL is the CDR2. Trimming accounts for 0 bases at V and 1 base at J, while the number of junction bases matched to no gene is 5. The method was the immunoSEQ multiplex PCR assay. For the multiplex PCR, a mixture combining 60 forward primers for TCR Vbeta segments and 13 reverse primers for TCR Jbeta segments was used. Amplification of the CDR3 region of rearranged TCR beta genes was performed with a multiplex PCR assay on genomic DNA. On the Illumina HiSeq System, the amplified TCR beta libraries were sequenced as 87-base-pair reads. The authors processed their data as follows. A later analysis counted approximately 76 million unique TCR beta chains across the 500 to 850 repertoires, and around 12 million of these chains were shared by at least two donors. To remove PCR and sequencing errors, raw reads were error-corrected and collapsed into unique sequences using a nearest-neighbor algorithm that merged closely related sequences. V, D and J gene segments were assigned by aligning CDR3 sequences to IMGT reference sequences. For a sequence to be retained, at least a six-nucleotide match to both a V gene segment and a J gene segment was required. Rearrangements were classified as productive when the CDR3 lacked stop codons and remained in frame with V and J, and all other rearrangements were classified as non-productive. CDR3 was defined by IMGT convention, running from the second conserved V-encoded cysteine to the conserved J-encoded phenylalanine. Sequences without an unambiguous match to a single V gene segment were excluded from the earlier analysis of several hundred of the donors. In an earlier analysis of some 590 of the donors, a V segment was called functional when productive rearrangements were above 56.7%, and segregating when the standard deviation between donors exceeded 5%. To diagnose cytomegalovirus status from the catalog of TCR beta chain sequences, a statistical classification framework was built. V and J gene assignment, in a later analysis, came from comparing TCR nucleotide sequences with IMGT/GENE-DB human TR gene sequences. In a later analysis, CDR3 sequences and most-parsimonious VDJ recombination scenarios were assigned using the TCRdist pipeline. In a later analysis, every TCR beta chain was defined by the combination of its CDR3 amino acid sequence and its V-gene family, and reads without a unique V-gene family were dropped. To address suspected cross-contamination and a sequencing artifact, a later analysis removed approximately 600 highly shared, low-generation-probability nucleotide sequences. In a later analysis, a clonal expansion index for each public chain was calculated from normalized within-repertoire ranks of inferred template counts. In a later analysis, generation probabilities were computed with a VDJ recombination model fitted to out-of-frame rearrangements, and the resulting probabilities were checked against IGoR. In a later analysis, hypergeometric tests were used to score TCR-TCR, TCR-HLA and TCR-CMV co-occurrence, with a repertoire-size bias correction applied to TCR pairs. A later analysis estimated false discovery rates by permuting HLA or CMV assignments 20 times. In a later analysis, co-occurring TCRs were grouped using DBSCAN, with TCRdist sequence similarity added in when clustering inside HLA-allele-positive subsets. For co-occurrence clustering, repertoires with fewer than 30,000 or more than 120,000 public chains were excluded, along with several repertoires with anomalous nucleotide sharing. Sourced from immuneACCESS, this table was stored by TCRdb with only in-frame sequences that have V and J called. A share of the clones is absent; for the studies checked, an unresolved V gene accounts for under half, and the remainder has no known explanation. V, J and clone size are those of that table, while D and trimming were read from the DNA. The sample has fewer than 200,000 clones on record, around four fifths of them singletons. Approximately 2.1% of the sample is held by the ten biggest clonotypes.

Recombination linked TRBV4-1 to TRBJ1-2; 10 central nucleotides agree with TRBD1. This clonotype originated in a woman younger than 30 in good health and CMV-seronegative. Specimen: PBMCs. The CDR3 region reads CASSQDWDRGFNYGYTF. The DNA is TGCGCCAGCAGCCAAGATTGGGACAGGGGCTTTAACTATGGCTACACCTTC.